The TCR beta chain under discussion was sequenced for a study of blood T cell repertoires in COVID-19. Study context: COVID-19 samples from acute and convalescent phases originated in the United States, Italy and Spain. T cells, B-cell-depleted T cells, or PBMCs provided the cDNA or gDNA that served as material.

Per the authors' pipeline: Estimated nucleated cell counts came from reference gene primer amplification. Assay used: immunoSEQ multiplex PCR; TCRdb lists only in-frame clones, some missing. V and J calls and clone size are as listed in that table; D and trimming were resolved from the DNA. Here the sample spans 50,000 to 70,000 clones, approximately 88% being singletons. CDR1 SGHVS and CDR2 FQNEAQ come from the germline V gene. V lost 1 base and J lost 6, with 16 bases in between. This CDR3 is built from 16 residues. The sequenced sample consisted of peripheral blood. This chain uses TRBV7-8 with TRBJ1-5; D gene uncertain. The source is a man aged 70-80 years with active COVID-19. In DNA, the CDR3 is TGTGCCAGCAGCTTAGTTTTGACGGCGGAGGGTCAGCCCCAGCATTTT. Translating gives CASSLVLTAEGQPQHF.